This T cell receptor (beta chain) was retrieved from a study of OX40 agonist ivuxolimab in advanced cancers. General study results and limits: Antigen specificity was not determined for the expanded peripheral T cells. By week 6 at 0.1 to 3.0 mg/kg, blood CD4+ and CD8+ T cells had expanded clonally.

Trimming left V 5 bases short and J 1 base short, with 8 bases between. CDR1 and CDR2 (germline): PRHDT, FYEKMQ (reference sequence). This CDR3 has 13 amino acids. Produced via immunoSEQ multiplex PCR; TCRdb's table is partial and in-frame only. There are about 59,000 clones in the sample; about 90% occur only once, and around 25% lies in the top ten. As for this clone: As yet, its antigen is unknown.

Sequencing used CD4+ or CD8+ T cells sorted from blood, obtained in a trial of the OX40 agonist ivuxolimab. The chain has TRBV13 and TRBJ2-5; D gene uncertain. The clonotype was recovered from an adult with an advanced solid tumor such as melanoma, head and neck, liver or kidney cancer. The CDR3: CASSTNLQETQYF. The DNA of the CDR3 is TGTGCCAGCAGCACAAACCTCCAAGAGACCCAGTACTTC.